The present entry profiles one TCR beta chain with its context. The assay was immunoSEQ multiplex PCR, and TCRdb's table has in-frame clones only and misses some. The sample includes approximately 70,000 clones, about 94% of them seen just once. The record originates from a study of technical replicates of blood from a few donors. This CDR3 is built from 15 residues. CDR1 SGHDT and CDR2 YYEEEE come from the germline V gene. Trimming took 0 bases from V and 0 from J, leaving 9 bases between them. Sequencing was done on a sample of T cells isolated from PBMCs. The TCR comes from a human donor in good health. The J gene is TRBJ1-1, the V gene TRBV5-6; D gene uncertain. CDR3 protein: CASSLGVSMNTEAFF. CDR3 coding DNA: TGTGCCAGCAGCTTGGGCGTGTCCATGAACACTGAAGCTTTCTTT.